The 9 T cell receptor beta chains presented below share a single source sample, sequenced in a study of CD8 T cells in Susac syndrome. RNA was extracted with the RNeasy kit, and a quantity of 0.5 to 1 ug was reverse transcribed using random hexamers. TCRdb recomputed calls from the immunoSEQ multiplex PCR reads with MiXCR, one row per CDR3 protein. The sample has about 300,000 distinct CDR3 sequences, about 91% seen once. The specimen was CD4+ T cells from PBMCs. The receptors were gathered from a human donor with multiple sclerosis.

This chain joins TRBV28 and TRBJ2-1, with TRBD1 matching 7 bases. The V gene's germline CDR1 is MDHEN and CDR2 SYDVKM. This CDR3 region has 12 residues. The V segment lost 3 bases and the J segment 12 bases; nucleotides outside the gene matches: 5. The CDR3 spells CASSLPPGGQFF. In DNA form, the CDR3 reads TGTGCCAGCAGTTTGCCGCCAGGGGGGCAGTTCTTC.

This clonotype has a single count. The V and J genes are TRBV7-8 and TRBJ2-3; D not certain. Trimming removed 0 bases from V and 7 bases from J, with 8 bases in between. Germline CDR1 reads SGHVS; CDR2 reads FQNEAQ. CDR3 size: 13 residues. The CDR3 DNA follows: TGTGCCAGCAGCTTAGCGCCCAGTTATACGCAGTATTTT. Translation gives CASSLAPSYTQYF.

V is TRBV5-8 and J is TRBJ2-3; 7 bases line up with TRBD1. V was clipped by 6 bases and J by 3 bases; unmatched bases: 16. Germline V gene lookup returns CDR1 SGHTS and CDR2 YDEGEE. There are 17 residues in the CDR3. CDR3 region: CASIKGHGTAYTDTQYF. The DNA for the CDR3 is TGTGCCAGCATCAAGGGACACGGGACAGCATATACAGATACGCAGTATTTT.

This chain joins TRBV12-3 or TRBV12-4 and TRBJ2-5; TRBD2 aligns across 9 bases. V dropped 5 bases and J dropped 5; count of bases not matched to a gene: 6. The CDR3 length is 14 residues. CDR3 DNA: TGTGCCAGCAGTCACCTAGCGGGGACGGAGACCCAGTACTTC. As protein: CASSHLAGTETQYF.

This rearrangement joins TRBV19 to TRBJ1-6; 8 bases align to TRBD1. Germline loops: CDR1 LNHDA, CDR2 SQIVND (reference sequence). The V and J ends lost 5 bases and 3 bases, in that order; junction bases with no gene match: 12. CDR3 length: 18 amino acids. The CDR3: CASSPTGQGLIYNSPLHF. The CDR3 bases are TGTGCCAGTAGTCCTACCGGACAGGGACTCATCTATAATTCACCCCTCCACTTT.

The chain joins TRBV12-3 or TRBV12-4 to TRBJ2-1; 12 bases agree with TRBD2. This CDR3 contains 15 residues. Trimming cost V 6 bases and J 8 bases; bases outside gene matches: 8. The CDR3 protein is CASRPTSGRADEQFF. CDR3 in DNA: TGTGCCAGCAGACCGACTAGCGGGAGAGCTGATGAGCAGTTCTTC.

The chain couples TRBV4-1 to TRBJ1-4; D might be TRBD1 (5 bases). V shed 6 bases and J shed 11 bases, with 16 bases lying between them. Germline V gene sequence: CDR1 MGHRA, CDR2 YSYEKL. The CDR3 totals 13 residues. This chain's CDR3 is CASRRTTKEKLFF. The DNA for the CDR3 is TGCGCCAGCAGACGGACAACGAAGGAGAAACTGTTTTTT.

The genes are TRBV5-4 and TRBJ1-1, with 7 bases that match TRBD1. The CDR3 totals 13 residues. In germline, CDR1 is SGHNT, CDR2 YYREEE (reference sequence). The ends lost 4 bases at V and 10 bases at J; junction bases unmatched: 10. As DNA, the CDR3 is TGTGCCAGCAGCGTTGATACAGGGGAGTCAGCTTTCTTT. It is translated as CASSVDTGESAFF.

The chain has TRBV13 and TRBJ2-1; TRBD1 is a possible D gene (5 bases). The CDR3 extends over 16 amino acids. Germline V lookup: CDR1 PRHDT, CDR2 FYEKMQ (reference sequence). V was trimmed by 4 bases and J by 6 bases, leaving 19 bases between them. CDR3 protein: CASSSLGPSLSNEQFF. The CDR3 DNA reads TGTGCCAGCAGCTCCCTGGGGCCATCACTCAGCAATGAGCAGTTCTTC.